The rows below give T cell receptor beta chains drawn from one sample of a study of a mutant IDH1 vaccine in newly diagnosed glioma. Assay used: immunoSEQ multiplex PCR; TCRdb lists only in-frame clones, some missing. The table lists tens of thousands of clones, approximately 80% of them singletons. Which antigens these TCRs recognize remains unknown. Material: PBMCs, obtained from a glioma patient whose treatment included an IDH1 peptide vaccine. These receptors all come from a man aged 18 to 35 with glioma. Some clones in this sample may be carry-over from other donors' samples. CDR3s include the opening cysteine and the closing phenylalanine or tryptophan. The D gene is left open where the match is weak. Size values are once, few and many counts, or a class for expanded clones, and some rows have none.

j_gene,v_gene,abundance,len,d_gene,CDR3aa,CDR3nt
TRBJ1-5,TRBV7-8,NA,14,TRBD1,CASSPGQGYQPQHF,TGTGCCAGCAGCCCGGGACAGGGGTATCAGCCCCAGCATTTT
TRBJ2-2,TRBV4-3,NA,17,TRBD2,CASSHETSGRDTGELFF,TGCGCCAGCAGCCACGAGACTAGCGGGAGGGACACCGGGGAGCTGTTTTTT
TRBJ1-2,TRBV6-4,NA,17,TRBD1,CARLGRSHRGENYGYTF,TGTGCCCGACTGGGAAGGTCCCACAGGGGTGAGAACTATGGCTACACCTTC
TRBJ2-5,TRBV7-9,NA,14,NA,CASSSASHQETQYF,TGTGCCAGCAGCTCCGCATCCCACCAAGAGACCCAGTACTTC
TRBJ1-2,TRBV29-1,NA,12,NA,CSGYRNDYGYTF,TGCAGCGGCTACAGGAATGACTATGGCTACACCTTC
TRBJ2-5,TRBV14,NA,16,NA,CASSQVGLAVQETQYF,TGTGCCAGCAGCCAAGTCGGGCTAGCAGTTCAAGAGACCCAGTACTTC
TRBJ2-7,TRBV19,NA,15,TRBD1,CASSIGQGAFDEQYF,TGTGCCAGTAGTATCGGTCAGGGGGCGTTCGACGAGCAGTACTTC
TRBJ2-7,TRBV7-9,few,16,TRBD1,CASSTGGGQGPSEQYF,TGTGCCAGCAGCACCGGCGGGGGACAGGGACCCTCCGAGCAGTACTTC
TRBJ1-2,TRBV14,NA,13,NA,CASSQARNGGYTF,TGTGCCAGCAGCCAAGCACGGAACGGCGGCTACACCTTC
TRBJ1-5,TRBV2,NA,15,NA,CASSEWGRGNQPQHF,TGTGCCAGCAGTGAATGGGGCAGGGGAAATCAGCCCCAGCATTTT
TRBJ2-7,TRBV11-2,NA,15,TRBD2,CASKHGASGNYEQYF,TGTGCCAGCAAACACGGGGCTAGCGGAAACTACGAGCAGTACTTC
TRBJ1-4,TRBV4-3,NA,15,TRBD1,CASGQTGGRDEKLFF,TGCGCCAGCGGACAGACAGGGGGCAGGGATGAAAAACTGTTTTTT
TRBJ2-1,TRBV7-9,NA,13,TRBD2,CASSSLAGGEQFF,TGTGCCAGCAGCTCCTTAGCGGGAGGTGAGCAGTTCTTC
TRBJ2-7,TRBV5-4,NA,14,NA,CASSLGGAGNEQYF,TGTGCCAGCAGCTTGGGGGGGGCTGGGAACGAGCAGTACTTC
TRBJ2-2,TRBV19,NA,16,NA,CASSSPGIGNTGELFF,TGTGCCAGTAGTAGTCCGGGAATCGGGAACACCGGGGAGCTGTTTTTT
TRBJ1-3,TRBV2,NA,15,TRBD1,CASSDNRGAGNTIYF,TGTGCCAGCAGTGACAACAGGGGGGCTGGAAACACCATATATTTT
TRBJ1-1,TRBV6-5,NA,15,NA,CASSRHTVLNTEAFF,TGTGCCAGCAGTCGACATACCGTCCTGAACACTGAAGCTTTCTTT
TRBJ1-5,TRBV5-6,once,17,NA,CASSLSPGRYSNQPQHF,TGTGCCAGCAGCTTGTCCCCGGGACGGTATAGCAATCAGCCCCAGCATTTT
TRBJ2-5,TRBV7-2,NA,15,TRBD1,CASSLTTGGQETQYF,TGTGCCAGCAGCTTAACCACAGGGGGGCAAGAGACCCAGTACTTC
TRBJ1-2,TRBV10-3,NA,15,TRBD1,CAISESGQGDYGYTF,TGTGCCATCAGTGAGTCGGGACAGGGAGACTATGGCTACACCTTC
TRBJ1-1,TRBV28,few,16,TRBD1,CASSSTPGQGSTEAFF,TGTGCCAGCAGTTCTACTCCGGGACAGGGCTCCACTGAAGCTTTCTTT
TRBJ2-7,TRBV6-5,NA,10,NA,CASTQYEQYF,TGTGCCAGCACCCAATACGAGCAGTACTTC
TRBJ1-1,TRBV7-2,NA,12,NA,CASSLGSSRAFF,TGTGCCAGCAGCTTAGGTTCATCCAGAGCTTTCTTT
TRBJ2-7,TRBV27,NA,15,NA,CASTARNQGAYEQYF,TGTGCCAGCACAGCTCGGAACCAAGGCGCCTACGAGCAGTACTTC
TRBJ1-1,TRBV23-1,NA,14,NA,CASSHLRRGTEAFF,TGCGCCAGCAGTCACCTTAGGCGGGGAACTGAAGCTTTCTTT
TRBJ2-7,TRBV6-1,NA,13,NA,CASSLGPAYEQYF,TGTGCCAGCAGTTTGGGACCCGCCTACGAGCAGTACTTC
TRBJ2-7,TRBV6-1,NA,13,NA,CASEAVRTYEQYF,TGTGCCAGCGAGGCGGTTCGGACCTACGAGCAGTACTTC
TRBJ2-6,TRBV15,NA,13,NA,CATSRDSSNVLTF,TGTGCCACCAGCAGAGACAGTTCCAACGTCCTGACTTTC